One and the same sample provided the 30 T cell receptor beta chains below, sequenced in a study of CD8+CD57+ T cells in acquired aplastic anemia. Individuals selected for sequencing had exhibited CD8+CD57+ cell expansion on flow cytometry. Template material for TCR beta VDJ and CDR3 profiling consisted of genomic DNA. TCRdb re-called the reads with MiXCR, one entry per CDR3 protein. Of some 120,000 distinct CDR3 sequences listed, roughly 40% are singletons. The sample comprised sorted CD4+, CD8+, or CD8+CD57+ T cells (not recorded which) from PBMCs. These receptor sequences come from a human donor with aplastic anemia.

This clonotype was observed at least ten times. The chain carries TRBV20-1 and TRBJ1-2; D is uncertain. This CDR3 spans 14 amino acids. Per the germline V gene, CDR1 is DFQATT and CDR2 is SNEGSKA (reference sequence). Deletions cut 6 bases from V and 4 bases from J, with 18 bases between. CDR3 loop: CSAISWPPGYGYTF. In DNA form, the CDR3 reads TGCAGTGCCATAAGTTGGCCACCGGGCTATGGCTACACCTTC.

To note about this clonotype: This may be a read error, as it is one base from a much larger clone. Here the CDR3 omits its conserved ending phenylalanine or tryptophan, so a read error is the likely source. The chain links TRBV5-1 to TRBJ2-3; 7 positions match TRBD1. The germline V gene encodes CDR1 SGHRS and CDR2 YFSETQ. CDR3 length: 15 amino acids. With V trimmed by 0 bases and J by 4 bases, 5 bases remained unmatched. The CDR3: CASSLGQGPPDTQYL. Here the CDR3 DNA reads TGCGCCAGCAGCTTGGGACAGGGTCCCCCAGATACGCAGTATCTT.

J is TRBJ1-3 and V is TRBV2; D is possibly TRBD1 (5 bases). CDR3 size: 15 residues. Germline lookup yields CDR1 SNHLY and CDR2 FYNNEI. Trimming removed 6 bases at V and 0 bases at J, with 12 bases between. The CDR3 protein is CASRGRAVSGNTIYF. The CDR3 DNA sequence: TGTGCCAGCAGGGGGCGGGCCGTCTCTGGAAACACCATATATTTT.

This clonotype was observed a few times. This chain connects TRBV2 to TRBJ1-2, with D maybe TRBD1 (6 bases). CDR3 length: 13 amino acids. Trimming cost V 1 base and J 8 bases, with 11 bases left between them. Germline assignment: CDR1 SNHLY and CDR2 FYNNEI. CDR3 sequence: CASSEGFQGGYTF. The CDR3 region has the DNA TGTGCCAGCAGTGAAGGTTTTCAGGGGGGCTACACCTTC.

This clonotype was found once. The J gene is TRBJ1-6, the V gene TRBV7-3; TRBD1 matches 7 bases. The CDR3 length is 13 residues. Germline V gives CDR1 SGHTA, CDR2 FQGTGA. V shed 2 bases, J shed 10 bases, and the junction held 2 bases outside the gene matches. The CDR3 spells CASSLQGESPLHF. The CDR3 DNA reads as TGTGCCAGCAGCTTACAGGGGGAATCACCCCTCCACTTT.

This sequence joins TRBV11-1 and TRBJ1-4; tentatively, D is TRBD1 (5 bases). Trimming removed 6 bases at V and 0 bases at J, with 14 bases between. CDR3 length: 16 amino acids. The V gene's germline CDR1 is SGHAT and CDR2 FQDESV (reference sequence). The CDR3 sequence is CASSWGRRTTNEKLFF. In DNA form, the CDR3 reads TGTGCCAGCAGTTGGGGCAGGCGAACAACTAATGAAAAACTGTTTTTT.

This clonotype was detected many times. The CDR3 region is CASSLKPRDRSYEQYV. In DNA form, the CDR3 reads TGTGCCAGCAGCTTAAAACCCCGGGACAGAAGTTACGAGCAGTACGTC. The chain is built from TRBV7-9 and TRBJ2-7, with 7 bases matching TRBD1. Germline CDR1 is SEHNR and CDR2 is FQNEAQ (reference sequence). V shed 2 bases and J 4 bases; nucleotides not matched to a gene: 11. The CDR3 consists of 16 residues.

The chain employs TRBV5-5 and TRBJ2-5; D perhaps matches TRBD1 (7 bases). Germline V lookup: CDR1 SGHKS, CDR2 YYEKEE (reference sequence). V lost 6 bases, J lost 2 bases, and 14 bases lay in between. The CDR3 has 14 amino acids. CDR3 sequence reads: CASTLGGQQETQYF. The DNA for the CDR3 is TGTGCCAGCACCCTCGGGGGACAGCAAGAGACCCAGTACTTC.

This clonotype was counted a few times. This may arise from a read error, as a much more abundant clone is one base away. V is TRBV5-1 and J is TRBJ1-1; D possibly corresponds to TRBD1 (6 bases). CDR1 is SGHRS, CDR2 YFSETQ, per germline. CDR3 length: 13 residues. In DNA form, the CDR3 reads TGCGCCGGCAGTAGGGGGGCGCCCACTGAAGCTTTCTTT. As protein: CAGSRGAPTEAFF.

This clonotype occurred many times. This sequence joins TRBV12-3 or TRBV12-4 and TRBJ2-1; no reliable D call. Trimming cost V 6 bases and J 7 bases, with 7 bases left between them. This CDR3 region has 11 residues. The CDR3 nucleotides read TGTGCCAGCAGCCCTGGGAATGAGCAGTTCTTC. It codes for CASSPGNEQFF.

V is TRBV11-1 and J is TRBJ2-7, with 9 bases lining up with TRBD1. This CDR3 is 16 amino acids long. CDR1 SGHAT and CDR2 FQDESV come from the germline V gene (reference sequence). The ends lost 4 bases at V and 1 base at J; junction bases unmatched: 8. Here the CDR3 reads CASSSGQGLISYEQYF. The CDR3 nucleotides read TGTGCCAGCAGCTCTGGACAGGGGCTTATTTCCTACGAGCAGTACTTC.

This chain uses TRBV7-7 with TRBJ2-3, with a weak D call TRBD2 (5 bases). The length of the CDR3 is 13 residues. CDR1 and CDR2 (germline): SSHAT, FNYEAQ (reference sequence). Between the trimmed V and J ends, which lost 6 bases and 1 base, there was a span of 8 bases. The CDR3 DNA sequence: TGTGCCAGCAGTACCGGGGGCACAGATACGCAGTATTTT. Its protein product is CASSTGGTDTQYF.

This clonotype has a count of ten or more. This chain joins TRBV29-1 and TRBJ1-1, with unresolved D. V was clipped by 4 bases and J by 1 base, with 10 bases between them. The germline CDR1 and CDR2 sequences are SQVTM and ANQGSEA. The CDR3 length is 13 residues. CDR3 DNA: TGCAGCGTTGGTCAACAGACGAACACTGAAGCTTTCTTT. Its translation is CSVGQQTNTEAFF.

The chain has TRBV5-1 and TRBJ1-4, with 7 positions matching TRBD1. Trimming removed 9 bases from V and 4 bases from J; junction bases left unmatched: 15. The CDR3 length is 16 residues. Germline CDR1 reads SGHRS; CDR2 reads YFSETQ. The CDR3 is CANFDRVSTLNEKLFF. DNA for the CDR3: TGCGCCAACTTCGACAGGGTGAGTACACTTAATGAAAAACTGTTTTTT. The entire variable domain, with the rest obtained from reference TRBV5-1 and TRBJ1-4, is as follows: KAGVTQTPRYLIKTRGQQVTLSCSPISGHRSVSWYQQTPGQGLQFLFEYFSETQRNKGNFPGRFSGRQFSNSRSEMNVSTLELGDSALYLCANFDRVSTLNEKLFFGSGTQLSVL.

This clonotype was detected many times. The chain links TRBV20-1 to TRBJ1-6, with D unclear. Between the trimmed V and J ends, which lost 4 bases and 7 bases, there was a span of 11 bases. This CDR3 region has 13 residues. Germline assignment: CDR1 DFQATT and CDR2 SNEGSKA (reference sequence). CDR3 in amino acids: CSAKDAHNSPLHF. CDR3 bases: TGCAGTGCTAAGGACGCGCACAATTCACCCCTCCACTTT.

The V and J genes are TRBV20-1 and TRBJ1-2; tentative D call: TRBD1 (6 bases). CDR3 length: 13 amino acids. V dropped 6 bases and J dropped 4 bases, with 15 bases sitting between them. The germline CDR1 and CDR2 sequences are DFQATT and SNEGSKA (reference sequence). CDR3 nucleotide sequence: TGCAGTGCGTGGGGGGCGCCGGGCTATGGCTACACCTTC. It specifies CSAWGAPGYGYTF.

CDR3 nucleotides: TGTGCCATCAAAGTAGAACTAGCGAGCACGTATACGCAGTATTTT. This encodes CAIKVELASTYTQYF. J is TRBJ2-3 and V is TRBV10-3; TRBD2 agrees at 7 bases. This CDR3 region has 15 residues. From germline, CDR1 is ENHRY and CDR2 SYGVKD. V lost 7 bases to trimming and J lost 7 bases; unmatched junction nucleotides: 14.

This clonotype was counted many times. The chain has TRBV24-1 and TRBJ1-2, with TRBD1 identical over 9 bases. Unmatched junction bases numbered 7, after V lost 2 bases and J lost 4 bases. The CDR3 length is 16 residues. CDR1 and CDR2 (germline): KGHDR, SFDVKD. CDR3 bases: TGTGCCACCAGTGATTCTCCCGGGACAGGGTCCTATGGCTACACCTTC. It specifies CATSDSPGTGSYGYTF.

V is TRBV9 and J is TRBJ2-3; no definite D call. The CDR3 length is 15 residues. Germline loops: CDR1 SGDLS, CDR2 YYNGEE. Trimming cost V 0 bases and J 11 bases, with 19 bases left between them. The CDR3 bases are TGTGCCAGCAGCGTAGAATTAGACCCCTACAATGAGCAGTATTTT. Translating it yields CASSVELDPYNEQYF. Full variable domain (outside the CDR3, taken from reference TRBV9 and TRBJ2-3): DSGVTQTPKHLITATGQRVTLRCSPRSGDLSVYWYQQSLDQGLQFLIQYYNGEERAKGNILERFSAQQFPDLHSELNLSSLELGDSALYFCASSVELDPYNEQYFGPGTRLTVL.

The rearrangement uses TRBV15 and TRBJ2-3; 10 nucleotides agree with TRBD2. The CDR3 runs to 15 residues. V lost 5 bases, J lost 5 bases, and 7 bases stayed unmatched. The germline V gene has CDR1 LNHNV and CDR2 YYDKDF (reference sequence). The CDR3, as DNA: TGTGCCACCAGCCTAACTAGCGGGGACTTAGATACGCAGTATTTT. Translation gives CATSLTSGDLDTQYF.

The V call is TRBV13, the J call TRBJ1-1; D perhaps matches TRBD1 (5 bases). V lost 7 bases and J lost 5, with 14 bases in between. Germline CDR1 is PRHDT and CDR2 is FYEKMQ (reference sequence). CDR3 size: 13 residues. The CDR3 protein is CASTWSGITEAFF. CDR3 nucleotide sequence: TGTGCCAGCACCTGGTCAGGGATAACTGAAGCTTTCTTT.

The chain recombines TRBV3-1 with TRBJ2-2; D is ambiguous. Trimming stripped 1 base from V and 5 bases from J, with 8 bases between. Germline assignment: CDR1 LGHDT and CDR2 YNNKEL (reference sequence). CDR3 size: 14 residues. The CDR3 nucleotides are TGTGCCAGCAGCCAAGGAACTCTAACCGGGGAGCTGTTTTTT. Its translation: CASSQGTLTGELFF.

The chain links TRBV13 to TRBJ1-2; 7 positions match TRBD1. With V trimmed by 7 bases and J by 7 bases, 3 bases remained unmatched. Germline V lookup: CDR1 PRHDT, CDR2 FYEKMQ (reference sequence). This CDR3 has 11 amino acids. The DNA for the CDR3 is TGTGCCAGCACAAGGGGGCCTGGCTACACCTTC. It encodes CASTRGPGYTF.

The chain couples TRBV2 to TRBJ2-7, with 7 bases identical to TRBD1. The trim removed 7 bases at V and 5 bases at J, leaving 5 bases unmatched. The CDR3 contains 12 residues. The germline gives CDR1 SNHLY, CDR2 FYNNEI. The CDR3 region is CASKGAWDEQYF. As DNA, the CDR3 is TGTGCCAGCAAGGGGGCCTGGGACGAGCAGTACTTC.

This clonotype was picked up a small number of times. This rearrangement joins TRBV7-4 to TRBJ1-2; TRBD1 matches 7 bases. The CDR3 is made up of 15 amino acids. Germline V gives CDR1 SGHVT, CDR2 SQSDAQ. J gave up 7 bases and V 2 bases, and 10 bases lay outside the gene matches. CDR3 region: CASSLSRQGRGGYTF. The CDR3 coding sequence is TGTGCCAGCAGCTTATCCCGACAGGGACGAGGTGGCTACACCTTC.

This clonotype has a handful of counts. V and J are TRBV19 and TRBJ1-1; D might be TRBD1 (6 bases). Germline CDR1 reads LNHDA; CDR2 reads SQIVND (reference sequence). Trimming left V 11 bases short and J 5 bases short, with 27 bases between. This CDR3 comprises 16 residues. CDR3 DNA: TGTGCCTGCATAGGGGGGCGAATTCCACCGAGGACTGAAGCTTTCTTT. Its protein product is CACIGGRIPPRTEAFF. The variable domain in full, completed from reference TRBV19 and TRBJ1-1, reads DGGITQSPKYLFRKEGQNVTLSCEQNLNHDAMYWYRQDPGQGLRLIYYSQIVNDFQKGDIAEGYSVSREKKESFPLTVTSAQKNPTAFYLCACIGGRIPPRTEAFFGQGTRLTVV.

The rearrangement links TRBV28 to TRBJ2-5; possibly TRBD1 for D (5 bases). The V end lost 6 bases, the J end lost 5 bases, and 19 bases lay between the germline ends. The CDR3 extends over 15 amino acids. Germline CDR1 reads MDHEN; CDR2 reads SYDVKM. The CDR3, as DNA: TGTGCCAGCAGCCCTCAAGGGGTAGCAGTTGAGACCCAGTACTTC. The encoded protein is CASSPQGVAVETQYF.

In its sample, this clonotype was seen many times. The J gene is TRBJ2-1, the V gene TRBV20-1, with TRBD1 matching 8 bases. Germline loops: CDR1 DFQATT, CDR2 SNEGSKA (reference sequence). CDR3 length: 13 residues. Trimming cost V 5 bases and J 7 bases; bases outside gene matches: 7. The CDR3 loop reads CSAREYRGNEQFF. The DNA of the CDR3 is TGCAGTGCTCGCGAATACAGGGGGAATGAGCAGTTCTTC.

Concerning this clonotype itself: Since a much larger clone is just one base distant, this may be a read error. The rearrangement uses TRBV5-1 and TRBJ1-1; TRBD1 might be the D (6 bases). Looked up from germline, CDR1 is SGHRS and CDR2 is YFSETQ. The CDR3 spans 16 residues. In DNA, the CDR3 is TGCGCCAGCCGCTTGGTCCGGGGGGCAAAAGACACTGAAGCTTTCTTT. Protein: CASRLVRGAKDTEAFF.

Comments on this clonotype: This clone may be a read error of a much larger clone one base away. This rearrangement joins TRBV12-3 or TRBV12-4 to TRBJ1-2; D remains unclear. V was shortened by 5 bases and J by 4 bases, with 17 bases between the two germline ends. The CDR3 consists of 15 residues. The chain's CDR3 is CASSPAGPQGYGYTF. CDR3 nucleotide sequence: TGTGCCAGCAGTCCAGCCGGACCGCAAGGCTATGGCTACACCTTC.